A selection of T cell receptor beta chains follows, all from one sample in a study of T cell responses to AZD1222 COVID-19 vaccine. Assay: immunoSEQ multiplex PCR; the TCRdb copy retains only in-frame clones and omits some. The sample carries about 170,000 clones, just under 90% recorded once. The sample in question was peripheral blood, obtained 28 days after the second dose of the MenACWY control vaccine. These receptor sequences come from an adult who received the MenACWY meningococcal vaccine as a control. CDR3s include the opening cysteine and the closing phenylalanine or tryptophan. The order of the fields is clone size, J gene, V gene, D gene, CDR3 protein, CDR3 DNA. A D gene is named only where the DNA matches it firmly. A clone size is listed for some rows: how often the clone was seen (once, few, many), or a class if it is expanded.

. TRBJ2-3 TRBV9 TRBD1 CASSEGQGVDTQYF TGTGCCAGCAGCGAGGGACAGGGGGTGGATACGCAGTATTTT
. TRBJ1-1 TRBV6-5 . CASSYSGHPNTEAFF TGTGCCAGCAGTTACTCGGGACACCCGAACACTGAAGCTTTCTTT
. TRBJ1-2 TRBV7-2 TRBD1 CASSSSQGVGGYTF TGTGCCAGCAGCTCATCACAGGGGGTGGGTGGCTACACCTTC
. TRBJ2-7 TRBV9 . CASSPHEGLSGYEQYF TGTGCCAGCAGCCCCCATGAGGGCCTTTCCGGCTACGAGCAGTACTTC
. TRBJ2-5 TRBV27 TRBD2 CASSLAGTSGQETQYF TGTGCCAGCAGTTTAGCCGGGACTAGCGGTCAAGAGACCCAGTACTTC
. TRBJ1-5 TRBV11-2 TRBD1 CASSLGGTDHQPQHF TGTGCCAGCAGCTTAGGGGGGACAGATCATCAGCCCCAGCATTTT
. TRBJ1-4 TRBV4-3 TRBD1 CASSRSGQQPEKLFF TGCGCCAGCAGCCGATCGGGACAGCAACCCGAAAAACTGTTTTTT
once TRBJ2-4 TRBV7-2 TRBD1 CASSLVVGQGERAKNIQYF TGTGCCAGCAGCTTAGTAGTGGGACAGGGGGAGCGGGCCAAAAACATTCAGTACTTC
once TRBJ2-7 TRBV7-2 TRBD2 CASSETSGRTYEQYF TGTGCCAGCAGCGAAACTAGCGGGAGGACCTACGAGCAGTACTTC
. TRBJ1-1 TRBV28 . CALRSANTEAFF TGTGCGCTGCGTAGTGCGAACACTGAAGCTTTCTTT
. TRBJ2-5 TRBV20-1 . CSTHQETQYF TGCAGTACCCACCAAGAGACCCAGTACTTC
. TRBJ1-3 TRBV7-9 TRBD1 CASSLSRRDSIRGNTIYF TGTGCCAGCAGCTTAAGTCGCCGGGACAGCATAAGGGGAAACACCATATATTTT
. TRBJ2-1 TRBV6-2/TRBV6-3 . CASIPRDLGNEQFF TGTGCCAGCATCCCGAGAGACCTCGGAAATGAGCAGTTCTTC
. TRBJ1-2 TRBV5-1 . CASSFSPGLRDYTF TGCGCCAGCAGCTTTTCCCCAGGCCTTCGGGACTACACCTTC
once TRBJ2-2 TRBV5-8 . CASSPGTPSGELFF TGTGCCAGCAGCCCGGGGACTCCAAGTGGGGAGCTGTTTTTT
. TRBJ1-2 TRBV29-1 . CSVVLGKGYTF TGCAGCGTTGTATTGGGGAAAGGCTACACCTTC
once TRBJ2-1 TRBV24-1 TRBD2 CATSDSKGTSAYNEQFF TGTGCCACCAGTGATTCGAAAGGGACTAGCGCCTACAATGAGCAGTTCTTC
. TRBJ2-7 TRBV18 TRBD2 CASSPGLAGVSYEQYF TGTGCCAGCTCACCCGGACTAGCGGGTGTCTCCTACGAGCAGTACTTC
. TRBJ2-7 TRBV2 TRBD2 CASSGTSGKYEQYF TGTGCCAGCAGTGGTACTAGCGGGAAATACGAGCAGTACTTC
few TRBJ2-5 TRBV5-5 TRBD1 CASSPIQGVGETQYF TGTGCCAGCAGCCCCATACAGGGGGTCGGGGAGACCCAGTACTTC
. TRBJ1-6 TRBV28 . CASSPIFPNLHF TGTGCCAGCAGTCCGATATTCCCAAATCTCCACTTT
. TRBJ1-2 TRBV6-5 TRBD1 CASSNGGQGARGYTF TGTGCCAGCAGTAACGGCGGACAGGGGGCGCGTGGCTACACCTTC
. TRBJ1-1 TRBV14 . CASSLTGLTEAFF TGTGCCAGCAGCTTGACAGGTCTCACTGAAGCTTTCTTT
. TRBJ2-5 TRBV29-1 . CSSRTQGETQYF TGCAGTTCAAGAACACAGGGAGAGACCCAGTACTTC
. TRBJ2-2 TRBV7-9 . CASSLAQGTTGELFF TGTGCCAGCAGCTTAGCGCAGGGGACAACCGGGGAGCTGTTTTTT
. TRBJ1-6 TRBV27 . CASSFFYNSPLHF TGTGCCAGCAGTTTTTTCTATAATTCACCCCTCCACTTT
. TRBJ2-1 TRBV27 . CASSLSIKLFLLSNEQFF TGTGCCAGCAGTTTATCGATCAAGCTCTTCCTCCTCTCCAATGAGCAGTTCTTC
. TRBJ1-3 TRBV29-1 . CSVGQERNTIYF TGCAGCGTTGGGCAGGAGAGAAACACCATATATTTT
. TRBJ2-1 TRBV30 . CAWTGFSEEQFF TGTGCCTGGACCGGGTTTTCGGAGGAGCAGTTCTTC
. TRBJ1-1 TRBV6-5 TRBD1 CASRPGTGSAEAFF TGTGCCAGCAGGCCCGGGACAGGGTCGGCCGAAGCTTTCTTT
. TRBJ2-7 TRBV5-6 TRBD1 CASSLGGGPYEQYF TGTGCCAGCAGCTTGGGAGGGGGCCCCTACGAGCAGTACTTC
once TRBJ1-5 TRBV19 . CASNSLRGNQPQHF TGTGCCAGTAATTCCCTCCGAGGCAATCAGCCCCAGCATTTT
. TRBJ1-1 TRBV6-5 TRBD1 CASSDRANTEAFF TGTGCCAGCAGCGACAGGGCGAACACTGAAGCTTTCTTT
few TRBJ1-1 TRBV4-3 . CASSQNPNTEAFF TGCGCCAGCAGCCAAAACCCCAACACTGAAGCTTTCTTT
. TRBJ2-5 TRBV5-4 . CASSLGGQRETQYF TGTGCCAGCAGCTTGGGGGGGCAAAGGGAGACCCAGTACTTC
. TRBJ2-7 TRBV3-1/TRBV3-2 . CASSQGRGRIPYEQYF TGTGCCAGCAGCCAAGGAAGAGGGAGGATTCCCTACGAGCAGTACTTC
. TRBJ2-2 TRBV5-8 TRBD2 CASSSGTILNTGELFF TGTGCCAGCAGCTCCGGGACTATACTAAACACCGGGGAGCTGTTTTTT
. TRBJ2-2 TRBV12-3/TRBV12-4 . CASSTSTGELFF TGTGCCAGCAGTACGTCCACCGGGGAGCTGTTTTTT
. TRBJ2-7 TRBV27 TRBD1 CASRKGQGPYEQYF TGTGCCAGCAGAAAGGGACAGGGTCCCTACGAGCAGTACTTC
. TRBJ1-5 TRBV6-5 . CASRPTGRNQPQHF TGTGCCAGCAGGCCGACAGGAAGAAATCAGCCCCAGCATTTT
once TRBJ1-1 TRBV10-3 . CAISGGTLNTEAFF TGTGCCATCAGTGGGGGAACGTTGAACACTGAAGCTTTCTTT
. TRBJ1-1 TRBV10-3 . CAISDGRLNTEAFF TGTGCCATCAGTGATGGAAGACTGAACACTGAAGCTTTCTTT
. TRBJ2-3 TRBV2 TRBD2 CASGTGGDTDTQYF TGTGCCAGCGGTACCGGGGGGGACACAGATACGCAGTATTTT